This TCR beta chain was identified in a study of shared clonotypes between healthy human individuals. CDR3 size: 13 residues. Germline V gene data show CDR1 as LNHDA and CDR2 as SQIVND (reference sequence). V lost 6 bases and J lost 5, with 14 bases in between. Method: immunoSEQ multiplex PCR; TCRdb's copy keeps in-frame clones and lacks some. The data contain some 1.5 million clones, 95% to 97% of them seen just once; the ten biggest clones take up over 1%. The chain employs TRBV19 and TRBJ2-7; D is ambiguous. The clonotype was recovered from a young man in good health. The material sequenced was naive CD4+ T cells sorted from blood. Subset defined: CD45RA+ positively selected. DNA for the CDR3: TGTGCCAGTAGCCGTAGGACCCGGAACGAGCAGTACTTC. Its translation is CASSRRTRNEQYF. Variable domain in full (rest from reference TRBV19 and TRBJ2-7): DGGITQSPKYLFRKEGQNVTLSCEQNLNHDAMYWYRQDPGQGLRLIYYSQIVNDFQKGDIAEGYSVSREKKESFPLTVTSAQKNPTAFYLCASSRRTRNEQYFGPGTRLTVT.